This record covers a single T cell receptor (beta chain). Germline V gene sequence: CDR1 SGHDT, CDR2 YYEEEE. The germline V and J ends were trimmed by 2 bases and 4 bases, with 18 bases remaining between them. The CDR3 has 16 amino acids. These data belong to a study of T cell changes during pregnancy in multiple sclerosis. The repertoire was sequenced with immunoSEQ multiplex PCR; TCRdb's copy has only in-frame clones and lacks some. The sample records approximately 70,000 clones, about 94% being singletons. The TCR sequence derives from a female donor in good health, enrolled as a control in a pregnancy study. Sequencing was performed on peripheral blood, taken in the first trimester of pregnancy. The chain joins TRBV5-6 to TRBJ2-5; a weak D match, TRBD1 (6 bases). This CDR3 reads CASSFRTVRVGETQYF. The CDR3 DNA is TGTGCCAGCAGCTTTCGGACAGTACGAGTGGGAGAGACCCAGTACTTC.